The rows below give T cell receptor beta chains drawn from one sample of a study of T cell changes during pregnancy in multiple sclerosis. The assay was immunoSEQ multiplex PCR, and TCRdb's table has in-frame clones only and misses some. The top ten clones hold 1.5% to 2% of a sample with over 85,000 clones, roughly nine tenths of them seen once. This specimen was peripheral blood, taken after pregnancy. The receptors come from a female donor in good health, enrolled as a control in a pregnancy study. CDR3s include the opening cysteine and the closing phenylalanine or tryptophan. The order of the fields is clone size, V gene, D gene, J gene, CDR3 protein, CDR3 DNA. A D gene is named only where the DNA matches it firmly. Expanded clones are given a class, and other clones once, few, many or no size at all.

clone size: -
V gene: TRBV14
D gene: TRBD1
J gene: TRBJ2-7
CDR3 protein: CASSQPGTGTYEQYF
CDR3 DNA: TGTGCCAGCAGCCAACCTGGGACAGGGACCTACGAGCAGTACTTC

clone size: -
V gene: TRBV6-5
D gene: -
J gene: TRBJ1-5
CDR3 protein: CASSYNREGQPQHF
CDR3 DNA: TGTGCCAGCAGTTACAACAGGGAGGGGCAGCCCCAGCATTTT

clone size: -
V gene: TRBV7-3
D gene: TRBD1
J gene: TRBJ2-3
CDR3 protein: CASSRHRTGPTGLSTDTQYF
CDR3 DNA: TGTGCCAGCAGCCGACACAGGACAGGGCCCACTGGATTAAGCACAGATACGCAGTATTTT

clone size: -
V gene: TRBV4-2
D gene: TRBD2
J gene: TRBJ2-3
CDR3 protein: CASSRTSRDTQYF
CDR3 DNA: TGTGCCAGCAGCCGGACTAGCAGGGATACGCAGTATTTT

clone size: -
V gene: TRBV7-3
D gene: TRBD1
J gene: TRBJ1-1
CDR3 protein: CASSSTGTGTEAFF
CDR3 DNA: TGTGCCAGCAGCTCGACCGGGACAGGGACTGAAGCTTTCTTT

clone size: -
V gene: TRBV7-2
D gene: -
J gene: TRBJ1-1
CDR3 protein: CASNTKRNTEAFF
CDR3 DNA: TGTGCCAGCAACACCAAAAGAAACACTGAAGCTTTCTTT

clone size: -
V gene: TRBV5-1
D gene: TRBD2
J gene: TRBJ2-3
CDR3 protein: CASSWAPAGGGTDTQYF
CDR3 DNA: TGCGCCAGCAGCTGGGCCCCCGCGGGGGGGGGCACAGATACGCAGTATTTT

clone size: -
V gene: TRBV6-5
D gene: TRBD1
J gene: TRBJ1-1
CDR3 protein: CASRVDRGFTEAFF
CDR3 DNA: TGTGCCAGCAGAGTCGACAGGGGGTTTACTGAAGCTTTCTTT

clone size: -
V gene: TRBV7-2
D gene: TRBD1
J gene: TRBJ1-5
CDR3 protein: CASSLEGARGLAQHF
CDR3 DNA: TGTGCCAGCAGCTTAGAGGGGGCCAGGGGGTTAGCCCAGCATTTT

clone size: -
V gene: TRBV4-3
D gene: -
J gene: TRBJ2-2
CDR3 protein: CASSQGSSLTGELFF
CDR3 DNA: TGCGCCAGCAGCCAAGGTAGTAGCCTCACCGGGGAGCTGTTTTTT

clone size: -
V gene: TRBV5-5
D gene: -
J gene: TRBJ1-4
CDR3 protein: CASSLLGATNEKLFF
CDR3 DNA: TGTGCCAGCAGCTTGCTGGGGGCCACTAATGAAAAACTGTTTTTT

clone size: few
V gene: TRBV2
D gene: TRBD1
J gene: TRBJ1-1
CDR3 protein: CASSQGQVKAFF
CDR3 DNA: TGTGCCAGCAGTCAAGGACAGGTTAAGGCTTTCTTT

clone size: -
V gene: TRBV7-2
D gene: TRBD2
J gene: TRBJ2-3
CDR3 protein: CASSLAGTSGGNTDTQYF
CDR3 DNA: TGTGCCAGCAGCTTAGCCGGGACTAGCGGGGGGAACACAGATACGCAGTATTTT

clone size: -
V gene: TRBV6-5
D gene: -
J gene: TRBJ2-2
CDR3 protein: CASSYSISNTGELFF
CDR3 DNA: TGTGCCAGCAGTTACTCGATCAGTAACACCGGGGAGCTGTTTTTT

clone size: -
V gene: TRBV13
D gene: -
J gene: TRBJ2-7
CDR3 protein: CASSPWGPAYEQYF
CDR3 DNA: TGTGCCAGCAGCCCGTGGGGGCCCGCCTACGAGCAGTACTTC

clone size: -
V gene: TRBV29-1
D gene: -
J gene: TRBJ1-1
CDR3 protein: CSGAQEGAFF
CDR3 DNA: TGCAGCGGGGCACAGGAGGGGGCTTTCTTT

clone size: -
V gene: TRBV9
D gene: TRBD2
J gene: TRBJ2-7
CDR3 protein: CASSVTSGGARYEQYF
CDR3 DNA: TGTGCCAGCAGCGTGACTAGCGGGGGGGCCAGGTACGAGCAGTACTTC